These T cell receptor beta chains were read from a single sample in a study of cytomegalovirus exposure and HLA in healthy donors. The repertoire was sequenced with immunoSEQ multiplex PCR; TCRdb's copy has only in-frame clones and lacks some. Among roughly 220,000 clones listed, 70% to 80% were seen once. Sequencing was carried out using PBMCs. The source of these receptors is a woman aged 25 to 39 in good health and CMV-seronegative. CDR3s include the opening cysteine and the closing phenylalanine or tryptophan.

TRBV5-1 | CASSLEGGDTGELFF
TRBV7-3 | CASSLIRADTEAFF
TRBV30 | CAWSFSGGTEAFF
TRBV7-9 | CASSLVADEAFF
TRBV9 | CASSGVYTDTQYF
TRBV7-9 | CSSSFSGEGAFF
TRBV29-1 | CSVENQAGGKNIQYF
TRBV4-1 | CASSQGGENIQYF
TRBV9 | CASSTEGGEESPQHF
TRBV6-1 | CASSDQYGTAGEQYF
TRBV6-6 | CASSNRGYEQYF
TRBV14 | CASSQVTGPYGYTF
TRBV6-6 | CASSSSGHSNTEAFF
TRBV6-6 | CASRWLGYTF
TRBV7-7 | CASSPRTSGDNEQFF
TRBV6-1 | CASAPSLGAYGYTF
TRBV7-2 | CASSPWDSKNYGYTF
TRBV6-5 | CASSARESGDNEQFF
TRBV10-3 | CAISESAGYQPQHF
TRBV7-2 | CASRKQGMNTEAFF
TRBV6-1 | CASSEYPARGRAIPYEQYF
TRBV6-5 | CASSSHGGPPLHF
TRBV30 | CAWSVQSHHSNQPQHF
TRBV19 | CASSISVAGSSYEQYF
TRBV7-6 | CASSQLASSTDTQYF
TRBV30 | CAWREWGRAGQYF
TRBV6-1 | CASSEGTVSNVLTF
TRBV6-6 | CASSYADSHHYEKLFF
TRBV6-5 | CASSEQFSNQPQHF
TRBV9 | CASSFAGRYGYTF
TRBV5-4 | CASSGGDRGLGEQYF
TRBV4-1 | CASSHSSGSSYEQYF
TRBV10-3 | CAIRNANYGYTF
TRBV12-2 | CASRPVGCPSEYF
TRBV5-1 | CASSIDSLSSYNEQFF
TRBV11-2 | CASSLGGAQGDEQFF
TRBV6-5 | CASSYSSGSGANVLTF
TRBV7-9 | CSSSLFAPLRTVFSYEQYF
TRBV29-1 | CSVSIQGNTEAFF
TRBV18 | CASSQNGETQYF
TRBV7-2 | CASSPQGYYEQYF
TRBV27 | CASSLRQGALYGYTF
TRBV29-1 | CSVSTGVPDTQYF
TRBV6-6 | CASWNQQGSYEQYF
TRBV6-1 | CASSEFTEPQHF
TRBV5-4 | CASSLGGGYTF
TRBV6-5 | CASFPGQGAYGYTF
TRBV5-4 | CASSLQAENTGELFF
TRBV27 | CASSSTQTGPTSEAVF
TRBV15 | CATYQRGGIYNEQFF
TRBV5-1 | CASSSDRATEAFF
TRBV10-2 | CASTQGGGTEAFF